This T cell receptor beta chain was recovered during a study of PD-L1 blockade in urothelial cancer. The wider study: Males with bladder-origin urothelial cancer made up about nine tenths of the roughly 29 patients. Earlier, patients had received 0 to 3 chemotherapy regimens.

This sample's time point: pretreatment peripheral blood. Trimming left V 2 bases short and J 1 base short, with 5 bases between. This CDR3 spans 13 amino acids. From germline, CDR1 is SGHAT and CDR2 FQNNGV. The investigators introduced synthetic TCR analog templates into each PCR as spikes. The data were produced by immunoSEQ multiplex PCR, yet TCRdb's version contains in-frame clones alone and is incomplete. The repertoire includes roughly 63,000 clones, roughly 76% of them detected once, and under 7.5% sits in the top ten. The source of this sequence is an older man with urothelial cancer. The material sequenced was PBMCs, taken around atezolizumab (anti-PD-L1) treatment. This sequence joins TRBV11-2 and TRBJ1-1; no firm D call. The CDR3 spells CASSLYRNTEAFF. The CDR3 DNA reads TGTGCCAGCAGCTTATATAGGAACACTGAAGCTTTCTTT.